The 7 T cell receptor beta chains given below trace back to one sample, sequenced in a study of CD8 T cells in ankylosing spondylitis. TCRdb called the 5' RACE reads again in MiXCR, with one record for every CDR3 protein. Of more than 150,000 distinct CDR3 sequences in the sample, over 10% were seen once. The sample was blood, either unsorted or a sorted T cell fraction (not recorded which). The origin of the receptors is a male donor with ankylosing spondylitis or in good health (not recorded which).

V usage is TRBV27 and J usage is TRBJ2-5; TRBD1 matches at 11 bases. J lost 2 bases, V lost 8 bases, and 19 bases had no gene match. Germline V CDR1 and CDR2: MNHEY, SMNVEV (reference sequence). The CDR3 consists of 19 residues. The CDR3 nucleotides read TGTGCCAGCCTCATCGTTCCTCCGGGACAGGGGGGACGGCAAGAGACCCAGTACTTC. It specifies CASLIVPPGQGGRQETQYF.

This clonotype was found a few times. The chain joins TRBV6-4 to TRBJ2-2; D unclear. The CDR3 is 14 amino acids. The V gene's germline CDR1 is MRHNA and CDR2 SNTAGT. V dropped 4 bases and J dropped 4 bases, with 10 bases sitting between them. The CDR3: CASSVFASTGELFF. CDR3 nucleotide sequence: TGTGCCAGCAGTGTCTTTGCTAGCACCGGGGAGCTGTTTTTT.

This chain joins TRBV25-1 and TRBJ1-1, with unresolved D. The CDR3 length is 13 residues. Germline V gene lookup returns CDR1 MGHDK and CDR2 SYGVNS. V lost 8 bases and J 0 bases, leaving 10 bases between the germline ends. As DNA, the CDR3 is TGTGCCAGCTCAAACTCAGTGAACACTGAAGCTTTCTTT. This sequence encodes CASSNSVNTEAFF.

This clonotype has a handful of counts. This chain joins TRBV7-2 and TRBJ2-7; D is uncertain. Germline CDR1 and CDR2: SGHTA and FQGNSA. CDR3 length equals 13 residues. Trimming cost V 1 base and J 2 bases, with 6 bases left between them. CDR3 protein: CASSLVIPYEQYF. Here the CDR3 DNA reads TGTGCCAGCAGCTTAGTGATCCCCTACGAGCAGTACTTC. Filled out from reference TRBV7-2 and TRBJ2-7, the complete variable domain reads GAGVSQSPSNKVTEKGKDVELRCDPISGHTALYWYRQSLGQGLEFLIYFQGNSAPDKSGLPSDRFSAERTGGSVSTLTIQRTQQEDSAVYLCASSLVIPYEQYFGPGTRLTVT.

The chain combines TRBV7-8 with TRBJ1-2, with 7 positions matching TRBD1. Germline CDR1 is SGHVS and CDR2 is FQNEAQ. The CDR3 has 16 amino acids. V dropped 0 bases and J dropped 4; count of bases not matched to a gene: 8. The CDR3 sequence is CASSLALTGYAYGYTF. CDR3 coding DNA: TGTGCCAGCAGCTTAGCCCTGACAGGGTATGCCTATGGCTACACCTTC.

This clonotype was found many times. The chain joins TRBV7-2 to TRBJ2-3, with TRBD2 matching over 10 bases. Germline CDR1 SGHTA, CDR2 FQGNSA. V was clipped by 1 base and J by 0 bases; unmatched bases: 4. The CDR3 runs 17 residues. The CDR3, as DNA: TGTGCCAGCAGCTTAGAGCGGGGGGGGACTAGCACAGATACGCAGTATTTT. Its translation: CASSLERGGTSTDTQYF.

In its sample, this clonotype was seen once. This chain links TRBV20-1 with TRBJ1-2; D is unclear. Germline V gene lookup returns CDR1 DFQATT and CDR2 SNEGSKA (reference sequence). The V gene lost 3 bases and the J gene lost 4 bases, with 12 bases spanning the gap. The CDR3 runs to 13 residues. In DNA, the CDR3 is TGCAGTGCTAGCGACGGCTCCTCCTATGGCTACACCTTC. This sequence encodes CSASDGSSYGYTF.